This T cell receptor beta chain was sequenced for a study of T-cell reconstitution after alpha-beta-depleted transplantation in children. Preparation of the TCRbeta library was carried out with unique molecular identifiers. TCRdb independently ran MiXCR on the PCR reads; one entry per CDR3 protein. The table lists hundreds of thousands of distinct CDR3 sequences, roughly 15% of them singletons. In the case of this clonotype: What it binds is unknown.

Study-wide findings and caveats: The origin of alpha-beta T cells about two months after transplant was reportedly several hundred expanded graft clones.

V was shortened by 4 bases and J by 10 bases, with 7 bases between the two germline ends. The germline gives CDR1 SNHLY, CDR2 FYNNEI. CDR3 length: 10 residues. The clonotype originates from a male patient aged 2 to 10 who had a stem cell transplant for acute lymphoblastic leukemia, so the T cells may come from the graft donor. This chain connects TRBV2 to TRBJ2-5; D not certain. Sequencing was performed on PBMCs, mostly from graft donor cells, taken 360 days after TCRalphabeta/CD19-depleted stem cell transplant. For the CDR3, the DNA is TGTGCCAGCAGTGTCACTTTCCAGTACTTC. Encoded protein: CASSVTFQYF.